This T cell receptor beta chain is drawn from a study of blood T cell repertoires in COVID-19 (dated by TCRdb to 2018 to 2020). Context from the whole study: Samples from collaborators originated in the United States, Italy and Spain and spanned both the acute and convalescent phases of COVID-19. The prospective study material was composed of cDNA or gDNA derived from T cells, B-cell-depleted T cells, or PBMCs. Subjects who had been exposed to COVID-19, were actively infected with it, or had recovered from it provided the deeply sampled blood TCRbeta repertoires that made up the dataset. A freely available public database, intended as a resource for researchers studying the immune response to SARS-CoV-2, is where the repertoires were released. Samples came from the ongoing ImmuneRACE study (first 160 participants) plus 1,254 subjects from 6 global collaborators. The sample metadata nearly always contained a de-identified subject ID, COVID-19 status, age in years and sex. Where HLA class I and class II types were available, the types were taken from metadata supplied by the sample provider, not from assay-based typing.

Enrolling through a virtual design, the prospective study's participants ranged in age from roughly 18 to 90 years and lived across roughly 23 United States geographic areas. To assign participants to cohorts, the prospective study relied on clinical history that participants themselves reported in a screening survey and a study questionnaire. In the prospective study, mobile phlebotomists collected whole blood, serum and a nasopharyngeal or oropharyngeal swab from each participant. Over a roughly 2-month period, participants in the prospective study had the option of providing additional blood draws and questionnaires. Blood samples from the prospective study were shipped frozen or at room temperature prior to DNA extraction. On this clone itself: No cognate antigen has been identified for it. No base qualities exist here, and no much larger clone lies one base off it.

TCRbeta CDR3 regions were amplified from genomic DNA using the immunoSEQ Assay, a bias-controlled multiplex PCR. As for the authors' bioinformatics: Nucleated cell counts per sample were estimated from amplification of reference gene primers within the assay. Sequence reads were collapsed and filtered to measure the absolute abundance of every unique TCRbeta CDR3 rearrangement. Productive Simpson clonality was computed per sample as the square root of Simpson's diversity index over productive rearrangements. This is the immuneACCESS table as TCRdb keeps it, with only in-frame sequences that have V and J called. A part of the clones is gone; compared with another copy, unresolved V genes explain less than half, and the rest is unexplained. D and trimming come from the DNA, and the V and J calls and clone size come from that table. The sample contains about 270,000 clones, 85% to 90% of them found a single time. Of the sample, roughly 3.9% is held by the ten largest clones.

CDR1 and CDR2 (MGHRA, YSYEKL) derive from the germline V gene. The CDR3 has 16 amino acids, counting the end cysteine and phenylalanine. Kept here is only the CDR3 DNA, which spans 48 bases and is read in frame from base 1. For this chain, trimming is 1 base at the V end and 2 bases at the J end, and the number of junction bases without a gene match is 8. The study at large found these results: How much clinical and demographic metadata was included differed by source and by participant, and the metadata was provided uncurated.

The TCR was taken from a woman aged 30 to 39 with acute COVID-19. The sequenced sample consisted of PBMCs or T cells enriched from blood (not recorded which). The sequence links TRBV4-1 to TRBJ2-7, and 7 bases in between align with TRBD1. In nucleotide form, the sequence is TGCGCCAGCAGCCAAGGGGACAGCCACTCTACCTACGAGCAGTACTTC. Its protein reads: CASSQGDSHSTYEQYF.